The source of this TCR beta chain is a study of cytomegalovirus exposure and HLA in healthy donors. Study details: In an early release, HLA-typed donors contributed 90 million or so unique TCR sequences.

The PCR contained 60 Vbeta and 13 Jbeta primers. The data were produced by immunoSEQ multiplex PCR, yet TCRdb's version contains in-frame clones alone and is incomplete. Of about 59,000 clones in the sample, around 80% were seen once. Study-level results: Follow-up analysis seemed to connect common viral pathogens with several of the most significant clusters identified.

CDR1 and CDR2 from the germline V gene are SSHAT and FNYEAQ (reference sequence). This CDR3 contains 15 residues. When sampled, the donors appeared nominally healthy, though they likely had unrecorded immune exposures. In the case of this clone: Its antigen remains unidentified. Compared with germline, one end of the junction differs, possibly owing to a read error.

The sequence was obtained from a woman aged 40-49 years in good health and CMV-seronegative. The chain couples TRBV7-7 to TRBJ2-1, with TRBD1 matching 9 bases. Material for sequencing was PBMCs. CDR3 DNA sequence: TGTGCTAGCAGCCTCAACAGGGGGCTGGCCGGTGAGCAGTTCTTC. Translating gives CASSLNRGLAGEQFF.